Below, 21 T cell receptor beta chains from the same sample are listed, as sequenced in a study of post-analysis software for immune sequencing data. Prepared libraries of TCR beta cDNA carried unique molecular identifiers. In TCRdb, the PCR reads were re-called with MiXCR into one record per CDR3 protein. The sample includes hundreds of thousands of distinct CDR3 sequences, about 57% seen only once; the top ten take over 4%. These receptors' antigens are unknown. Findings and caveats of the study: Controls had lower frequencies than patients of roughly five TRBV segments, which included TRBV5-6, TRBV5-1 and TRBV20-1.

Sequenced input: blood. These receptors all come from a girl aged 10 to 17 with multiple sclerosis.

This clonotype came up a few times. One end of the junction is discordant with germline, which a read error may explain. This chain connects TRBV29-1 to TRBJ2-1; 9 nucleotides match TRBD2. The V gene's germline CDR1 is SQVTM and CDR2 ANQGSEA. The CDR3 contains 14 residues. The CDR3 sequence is CSVVGGLARNERFF. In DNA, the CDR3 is TGCAGCGTTGTAGGGGGACTAGCTCGCAATGAGCGGTTCTTC.

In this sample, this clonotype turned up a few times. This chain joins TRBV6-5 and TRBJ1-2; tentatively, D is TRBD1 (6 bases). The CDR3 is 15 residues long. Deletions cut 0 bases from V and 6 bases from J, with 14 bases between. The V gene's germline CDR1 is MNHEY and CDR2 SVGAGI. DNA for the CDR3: TGTGCCAGCAGTTACTCGAACACAGGGATCGATGGCTACACCTTC. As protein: CASSYSNTGIDGYTF.

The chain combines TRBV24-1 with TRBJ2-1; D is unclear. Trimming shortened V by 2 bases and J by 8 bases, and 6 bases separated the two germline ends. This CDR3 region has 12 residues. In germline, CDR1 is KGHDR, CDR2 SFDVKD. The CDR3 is CATSDSPDEQFF. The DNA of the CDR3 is TGTGCCACCAGTGATTCCCCAGATGAGCAGTTCTTC.

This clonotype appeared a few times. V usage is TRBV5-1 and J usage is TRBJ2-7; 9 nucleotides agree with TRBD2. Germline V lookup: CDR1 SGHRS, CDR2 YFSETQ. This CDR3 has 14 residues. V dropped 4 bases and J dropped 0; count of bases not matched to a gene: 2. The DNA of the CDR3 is TGCGCCAGCAGCAATAGCGGGAGCTCCTACGAGCAGTACTTC. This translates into CASSNSGSSYEQYF.

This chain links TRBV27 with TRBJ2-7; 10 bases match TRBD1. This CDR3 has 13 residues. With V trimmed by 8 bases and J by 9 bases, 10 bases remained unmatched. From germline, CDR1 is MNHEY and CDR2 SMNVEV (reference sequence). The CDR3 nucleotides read TGTGCCAGCGCCAAAGACAGGGGGCGGGGGCAGTACTTC. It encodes CASAKDRGRGQYF.

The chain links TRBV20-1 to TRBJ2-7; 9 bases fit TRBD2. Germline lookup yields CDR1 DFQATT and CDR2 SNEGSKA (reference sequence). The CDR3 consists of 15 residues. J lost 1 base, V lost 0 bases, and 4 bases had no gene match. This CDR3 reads CSARDALAGSYEQYF. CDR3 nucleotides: TGCAGTGCTAGAGATGCCCTAGCGGGGTCCTACGAGCAGTACTTC.

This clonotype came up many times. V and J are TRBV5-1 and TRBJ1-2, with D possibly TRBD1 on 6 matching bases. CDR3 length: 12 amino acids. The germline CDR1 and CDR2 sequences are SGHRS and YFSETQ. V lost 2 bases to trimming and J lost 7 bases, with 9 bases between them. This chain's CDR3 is CASSFDRSGYTF. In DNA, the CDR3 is TGCGCCAGCAGCTTCGACAGGAGTGGCTACACCTTC.

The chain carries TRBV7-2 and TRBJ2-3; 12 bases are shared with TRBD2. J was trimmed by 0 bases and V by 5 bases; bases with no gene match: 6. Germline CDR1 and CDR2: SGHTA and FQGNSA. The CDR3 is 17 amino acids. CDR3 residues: CASSLGLAGGSTDTQYF. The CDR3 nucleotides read TGTGCCAGCAGCCTCGGGCTAGCGGGGGGGAGCACAGATACGCAGTATTTT.

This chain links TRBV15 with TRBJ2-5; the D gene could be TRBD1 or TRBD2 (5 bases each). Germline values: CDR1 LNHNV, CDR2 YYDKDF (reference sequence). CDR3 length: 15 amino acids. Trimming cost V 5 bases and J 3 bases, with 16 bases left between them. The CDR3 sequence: CATSGSLGTEETQYF. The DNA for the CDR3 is TGTGCCACCAGCGGCTCACTCGGGACGGAAGAGACCCAGTACTTC.

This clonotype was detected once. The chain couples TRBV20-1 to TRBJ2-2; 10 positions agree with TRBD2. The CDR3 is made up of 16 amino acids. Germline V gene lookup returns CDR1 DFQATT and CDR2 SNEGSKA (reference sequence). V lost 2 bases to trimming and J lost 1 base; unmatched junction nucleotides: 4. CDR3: CSARLAGAVNTGELFF. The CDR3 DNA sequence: TGCAGTGCTAGACTAGCGGGGGCCGTGAACACCGGGGAGCTGTTTTTT.

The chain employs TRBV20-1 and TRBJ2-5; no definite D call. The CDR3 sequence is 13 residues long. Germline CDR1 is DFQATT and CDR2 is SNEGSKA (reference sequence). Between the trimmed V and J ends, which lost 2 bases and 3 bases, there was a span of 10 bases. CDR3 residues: CSARLAVKETQYF. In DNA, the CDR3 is TGCAGTGCTAGATTGGCGGTGAAAGAGACCCAGTACTTC.

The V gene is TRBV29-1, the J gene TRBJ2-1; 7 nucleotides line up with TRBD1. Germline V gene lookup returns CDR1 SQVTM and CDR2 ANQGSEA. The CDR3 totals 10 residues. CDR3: CSDRVHEQFF. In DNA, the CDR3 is TGCAGTGACAGGGTCCATGAGCAGTTCTTC.

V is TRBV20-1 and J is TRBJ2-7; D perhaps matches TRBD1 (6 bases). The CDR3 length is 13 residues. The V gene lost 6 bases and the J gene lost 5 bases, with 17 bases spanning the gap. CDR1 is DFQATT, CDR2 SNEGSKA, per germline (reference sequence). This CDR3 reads CSAHQQGRNEQYF. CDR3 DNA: TGCAGTGCCCATCAACAGGGAAGAAACGAGCAGTACTTC.

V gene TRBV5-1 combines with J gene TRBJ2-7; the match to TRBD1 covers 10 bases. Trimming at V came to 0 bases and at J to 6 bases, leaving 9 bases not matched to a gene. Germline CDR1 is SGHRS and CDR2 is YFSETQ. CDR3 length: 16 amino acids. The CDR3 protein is CASSLGGTGAGGEQYF. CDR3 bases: TGCGCCAGCAGCTTGGGCGGGACAGGGGCTGGTGGCGAGCAGTACTTC.

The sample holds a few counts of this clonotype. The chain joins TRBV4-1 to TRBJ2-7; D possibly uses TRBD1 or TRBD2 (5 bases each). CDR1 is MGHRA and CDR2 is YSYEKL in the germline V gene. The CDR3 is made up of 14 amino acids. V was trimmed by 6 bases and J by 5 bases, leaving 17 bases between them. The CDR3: CASSDTGTADEQYF. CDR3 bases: TGCGCCAGCAGTGATACCGGGACCGCCGACGAGCAGTACTTC.

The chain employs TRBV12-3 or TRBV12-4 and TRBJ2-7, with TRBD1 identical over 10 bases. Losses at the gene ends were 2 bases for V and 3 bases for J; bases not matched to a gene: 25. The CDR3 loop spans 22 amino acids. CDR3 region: CASSLIRLPRDRGPSYNYEQYF. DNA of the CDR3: TGTGCCAGCAGTTTAATTCGCCTACCCCGAGACAGGGGGCCATCCTATAACTACGAGCAGTACTTC.

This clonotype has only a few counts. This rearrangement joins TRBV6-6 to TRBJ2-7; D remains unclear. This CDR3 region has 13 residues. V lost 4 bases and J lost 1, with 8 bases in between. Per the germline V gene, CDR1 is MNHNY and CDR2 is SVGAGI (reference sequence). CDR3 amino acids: CASSSPRSYEQYF. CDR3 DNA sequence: TGTGCCAGCAGTTCTCCGCGATCCTACGAGCAGTACTTC.

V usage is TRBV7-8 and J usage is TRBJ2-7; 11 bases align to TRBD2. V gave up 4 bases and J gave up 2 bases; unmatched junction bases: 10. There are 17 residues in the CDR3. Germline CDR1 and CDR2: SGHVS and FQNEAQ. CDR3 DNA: TGTGCCAGCAGCTCGGGGCTAGCGGGGGGCCTCGCCTACGAGCAGTACTTC. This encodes CASSSGLAGGLAYEQYF.

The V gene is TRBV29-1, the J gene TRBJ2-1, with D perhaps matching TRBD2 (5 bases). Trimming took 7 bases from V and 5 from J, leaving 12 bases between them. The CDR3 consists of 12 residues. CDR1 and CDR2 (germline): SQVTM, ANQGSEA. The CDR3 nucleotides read TGCAGCGCCCAAAGCGGCCACAATGAGCAGTTCTTC. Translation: CSAQSGHNEQFF.

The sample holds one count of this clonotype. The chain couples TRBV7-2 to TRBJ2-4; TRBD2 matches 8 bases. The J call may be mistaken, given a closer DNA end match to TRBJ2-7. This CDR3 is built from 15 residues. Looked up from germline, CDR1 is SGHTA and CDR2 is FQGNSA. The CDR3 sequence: CASSFSGGRTHEQYF. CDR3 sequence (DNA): TGTGCCAGCAGCTTTTCGGGGGGGAGGACCCACGAGCAGTACTTC.

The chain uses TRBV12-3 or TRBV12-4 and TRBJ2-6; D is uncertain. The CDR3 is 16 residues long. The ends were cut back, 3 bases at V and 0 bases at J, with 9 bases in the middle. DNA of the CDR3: TGTGCCAGCAGTTTTGGAACCCCCTCTGGGGCCAACGTCCTGACTTTC. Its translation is CASSFGTPSGANVLTF.